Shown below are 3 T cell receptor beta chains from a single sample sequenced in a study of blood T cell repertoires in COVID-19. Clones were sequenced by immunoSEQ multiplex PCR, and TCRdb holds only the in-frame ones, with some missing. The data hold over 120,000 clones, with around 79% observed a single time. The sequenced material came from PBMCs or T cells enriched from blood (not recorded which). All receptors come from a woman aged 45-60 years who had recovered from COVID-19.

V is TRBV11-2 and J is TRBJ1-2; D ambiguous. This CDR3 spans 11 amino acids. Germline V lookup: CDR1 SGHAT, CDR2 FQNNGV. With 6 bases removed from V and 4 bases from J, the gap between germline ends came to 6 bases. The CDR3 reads CASSRGYGYTF. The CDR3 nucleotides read TGTGCCAGCAGTCGGGGCTATGGCTACACCTTC.

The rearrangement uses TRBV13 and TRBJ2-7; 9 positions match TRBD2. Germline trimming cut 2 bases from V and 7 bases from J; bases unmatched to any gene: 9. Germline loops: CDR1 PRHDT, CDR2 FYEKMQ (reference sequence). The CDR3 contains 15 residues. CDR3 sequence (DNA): TGTGCCAGCAGCTTAACGGCGGGGGGGTCGGGGGAGCAGTACTTC. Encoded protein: CASSLTAGGSGEQYF.

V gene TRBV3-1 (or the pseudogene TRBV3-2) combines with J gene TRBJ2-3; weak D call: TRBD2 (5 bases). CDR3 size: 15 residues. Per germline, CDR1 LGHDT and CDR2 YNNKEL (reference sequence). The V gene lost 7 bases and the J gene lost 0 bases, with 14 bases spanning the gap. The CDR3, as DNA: TGTGCCAGCACCGGAGAGGGAACTAGCACAGATACGCAGTATTTT. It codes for CASTGEGTSTDTQYF.